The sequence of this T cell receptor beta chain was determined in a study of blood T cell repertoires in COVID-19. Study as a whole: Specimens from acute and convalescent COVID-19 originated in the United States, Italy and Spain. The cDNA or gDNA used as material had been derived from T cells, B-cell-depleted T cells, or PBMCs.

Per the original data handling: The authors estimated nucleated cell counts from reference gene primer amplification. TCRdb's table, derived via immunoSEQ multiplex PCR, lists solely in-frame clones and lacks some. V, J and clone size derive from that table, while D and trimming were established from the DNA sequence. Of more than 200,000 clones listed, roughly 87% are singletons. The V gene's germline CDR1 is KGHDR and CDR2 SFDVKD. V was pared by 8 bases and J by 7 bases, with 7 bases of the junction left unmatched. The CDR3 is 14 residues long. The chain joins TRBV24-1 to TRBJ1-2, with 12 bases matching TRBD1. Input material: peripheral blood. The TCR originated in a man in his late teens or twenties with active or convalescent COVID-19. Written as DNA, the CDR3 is TGTGCCACCATTCAGGGACAGGGGGCGCTTGGCTACACCTTC. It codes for CATIQGQGALGYTF.